Listed here are 25 T cell receptor beta chains from one sample, sequenced in a study of lymphopenia after photon versus proton radiotherapy. Measured with immunoSEQ multiplex PCR; TCRdb has only the in-frame clones, and not every one. The table records 150,000 or so clones, approximately 91% of them present only once. The input for sequencing was peripheral blood, taken from a patient treated with photon-based radiotherapy. The source of these receptors is a man aged 45-60 years with gastric cancer.

The V gene is TRBV5-1, the J gene TRBJ2-7, with 9 bases lining up with TRBD1. The CDR3 runs 14 residues. Looked up from germline, CDR1 is SGHRS and CDR2 is YFSETQ. Germline trimming cut 4 bases from V and 7 bases from J; bases unmatched to any gene: 9. CDR3 sequence: CASSGGGQGREQYF. CDR3 bases: TGCGCCAGCAGCGGGGGCGGACAGGGGAGGGAGCAGTACTTC.

This clone was seen a handful of times. DNA of the CDR3: TGTGCCAGCAGCCGTGTACTGGGACAGGGCACCATATATTTT. This sequence encodes CASSRVLGQGTIYF. The chain has TRBV27 and TRBJ1-3; 9 nucleotides match TRBD1. The ends lost 6 bases at V and 9 bases at J; junction bases unmatched: 9. Germline lookup yields CDR1 MNHEY and CDR2 SMNVEV (reference sequence). The CDR3 has 14 amino acids.

The V call is TRBV25-1, the J call TRBJ1-1; D gene uncertain. This CDR3 is built from 14 residues. CDR1 and CDR2 (germline): MGHDK, SYGVNS. V was cut by 3 bases and J by 0 bases, with 8 bases left in between. CDR3 sequence reads: CASSDRKMNTEAFF. CDR3 sequence (DNA): TGTGCCAGCAGTGATAGGAAAATGAACACTGAAGCTTTCTTT.

The chain couples TRBV7-2 to TRBJ2-2; 9 bases are a match to TRBD1. Germline lookup yields CDR1 SGHTA and CDR2 FQGNSA. CDR3 length: 15 amino acids. V lost 1 base and J lost 7; bases outside the gene matches: 4. The CDR3 sequence is CASSLGTGVGGELFF. CDR3 nucleotide sequence: TGTGCCAGCAGCTTAGGGACAGGGGTTGGCGGGGAGCTGTTTTTT.

The CDR3 spells CASSPSRGDTGELFF. The CDR3 DNA sequence: TGTGCCAGCAGCCCCAGCAGGGGGGACACCGGGGAGCTGTTTTTT. The gene calls are TRBV6-6 and TRBJ2-2, with D possibly matching TRBD1 (7 bases). The V gene's germline CDR1 is MNHNY and CDR2 SVGAGI (reference sequence). The CDR3 spans 15 residues. V lost 6 bases, J lost 3 bases, and 14 bases lay in between.

The rearrangement joins TRBV5-1 to TRBJ2-1, with TRBD2 matching over 7 bases. This CDR3 contains 15 residues. Germline loops: CDR1 SGHRS, CDR2 YFSETQ. Trimming at V came to 2 bases and at J to 8 bases, leaving 10 bases not matched to a gene. CDR3 loop: CASSLAGREMDEQFF. The CDR3 DNA reads as TGCGCCAGCAGCTTAGCGGGAAGGGAAATGGATGAGCAGTTCTTC.

The chain joins TRBV4-1 to TRBJ2-7, with D possibly being TRBD1 or TRBD2 (5 bases each). Trimming took off 1 base at V and 2 bases at J, with 9 bases between the two ends. Germline V gene data show CDR1 as MGHRA and CDR2 as YSYEKL. This CDR3 contains 14 residues. Here the CDR3 reads CASSQGDGPYEQYF. As DNA, the CDR3 is TGCGCCAGCAGCCAAGGGGACGGACCCTACGAGCAGTACTTC.

The chain is built from TRBV2 and TRBJ2-7; a weak D match, TRBD1 (5 bases). The CDR3 has 14 amino acids. V was trimmed by 5 bases and J by 0 bases, leaving 11 bases between them. Germline CDR1 is SNHLY and CDR2 is FYNNEI. The DNA of the CDR3 is TGTGCCAGCAGTCTACGACAGAGCTCCTACGAGCAGTACTTC. Amino acid sequence: CASSLRQSSYEQYF.

Of note for this clone: This sample also contains other DNA sequences that code for the same CDR3. The chain joins TRBV7-9 to TRBJ2-7; 14 bases are a match to TRBD2. Germline-derived CDR1 and CDR2 are SEHNR and FQNEAQ (reference sequence). The junction had 0 bases not matched to a gene; V was cut back by 3 bases and J by 5 bases. CDR3 length equals 14 residues. The CDR3 loop reads CASSLGLAGDEQYF. The DNA of the CDR3 is TGTGCCAGCAGCTTGGGACTAGCGGGAGACGAGCAGTACTTC.

The rearrangement links TRBV20-1 to TRBJ1-2; D is undetermined. CDR3 length: 9 amino acids. Germline V gene data show CDR1 as DFQATT and CDR2 as SNEGSKA (reference sequence). The CDR3 region is CRSFPGYTF. In DNA form, the CDR3 reads TGCAGGAGTTTTCCGGGCTACACCTTC.

The rearrangement links TRBV30 to TRBJ1-2; D is unresolved. This CDR3 region has 13 residues. Per the germline V gene, CDR1 is GTSNPN and CDR2 is SVGIG (reference sequence). V was shortened by 3 bases and J by 0 bases, with 8 bases between the two germline ends. DNA for the CDR3: TGTGCCTGGAGGGACGGAGCTAACTATGGCTACACCTTC. Translating it yields CAWRDGANYGYTF.

The J gene is TRBJ1-5, the V gene TRBV30; D not certain. Between the trimmed V and J ends, which lost 1 base and 0 bases, there was a span of 7 bases. Germline V CDR1 and CDR2: GTSNPN, SVGIG (reference sequence). The CDR3 runs to 14 residues. The CDR3 bases are TGTGCCTGGAGTGGGATGTATAGCAATCAGCCCCAGCATTTT. Its protein is CAWSGMYSNQPQHF.

This chain links TRBV25-1 with TRBJ2-7; 8 bases are a match to TRBD2. This CDR3 region has 13 residues. The V gene end was trimmed by 4 bases and the J gene end by 5 bases; junction bases not matched to a gene: 4. Germline V gene data show CDR1 as MGHDK and CDR2 as SYGVNS. In DNA form, the CDR3 reads TGTGCCAGCAGTGTGACGGGAGGGCACGAGCAGTACTTC. Its protein is CASSVTGGHEQYF.

The CDR3: CASSLAREGRNEQFF. Here the CDR3 DNA reads TGTGCCAGCAGCTTGGCCCGGGAGGGCCGGAATGAGCAGTTCTTC. The chain recombines TRBV5-4 with TRBJ2-1; 8 bases agree with TRBD2. The trim removed 0 bases at V and 7 bases at J, leaving 6 bases unmatched. The CDR3 has 15 residues. Germline loops: CDR1 SGHNT, CDR2 YYREEE (reference sequence).

In regard to this clone: The sample carries other DNA sequences with the same CDR3. The chain employs TRBV15 and TRBJ2-7; D uncertain. This CDR3 comprises 12 residues. From germline, CDR1 is LNHNV and CDR2 YYDKDF (reference sequence). Between the trimmed V and J ends, which lost 0 bases and 0 bases, there was a span of 0 bases. This chain's CDR3 is CATSRDSYEQYF. The CDR3 bases are TGTGCCACCAGCAGAGACTCCTACGAGCAGTACTTC.

The chain is built from TRBV9 and TRBJ2-7; 7 nucleotides agree with TRBD1. V dropped 2 bases and J dropped 3; count of bases not matched to a gene: 14. The CDR3 consists of 17 residues. Germline V gene sequence: CDR1 SGDLS, CDR2 YYNGEE. In nucleotides, the CDR3 is TGTGCCAGCAGCGTGTGTAACAAGACAGGGTCAAGCTACGAGCAGTACTTC. It encodes CASSVCNKTGSSYEQYF.

The rearrangement joins TRBV7-2 to TRBJ2-7; 10 bases fit TRBD2. CDR1 is SGHTA, CDR2 FQGNSA, per germline. This CDR3 is built from 17 residues. Trimming removed 2 bases from V and 2 bases from J; junction bases left unmatched: 9. For the CDR3, the DNA is TGTGCCAGCAGCTTACGAACTAGCGGGACATATCCCTACGAGCAGTACTTC. This gives the protein CASSLRTSGTYPYEQYF.

This clone is a singleton in its sample. This chain uses TRBV9 with TRBJ2-2, with 11 bases fitting TRBD2. This CDR3 spans 18 amino acids. The V gene end was trimmed by 0 bases and the J gene end by 0 bases; junction bases not matched to a gene: 4. Looked up from germline, CDR1 is SGDLS and CDR2 is YYNGEE. In DNA, the CDR3 is TGTGCCAGCAGCGTAGGGGGACTAGCGGTCCCGAACACCGGGGAGCTGTTTTTT. Amino acids: CASSVGGLAVPNTGELFF.

CDR3 in amino acids: CASRHWGETPYEQYF. The CDR3 DNA sequence: TGTGCCAGCAGACATTGGGGGGAGACCCCCTACGAGCAGTACTTC. The chain is built from TRBV11-2 and TRBJ2-7; tentatively, D is TRBD2 (6 bases). The CDR3 has 15 amino acids. CDR1 is SGHAT and CDR2 is FQNNGV in the germline V gene. V lost 6 bases and J 2 bases, leaving 17 bases between the germline ends.

V usage is TRBV19 and J usage is TRBJ1-1; 8 positions agree with TRBD1. Losses at the gene ends were 4 bases for V and 4 bases for J; bases not matched to a gene: 2. The CDR3 totals 13 residues. CDR1 and CDR2 from the germline V gene are LNHDA and SQIVND (reference sequence). The CDR3 DNA sequence: TGTGCCAGTAGTACTACAGGGGGCACTGAAGCTTTCTTT. This sequence encodes CASSTTGGTEAFF.

This chain's CDR3 is CASRQGNAYGYTF. CDR3 in DNA: TGTGCCAGCAGACAGGGGAACGCCTATGGCTACACCTTC. The J gene is TRBJ1-2, the V gene TRBV27, with 7 bases identical to TRBD1. J gave up 4 bases and V 6 bases, and 5 bases lay outside the gene matches. This CDR3 is built from 13 residues. The germline V gene has CDR1 MNHEY and CDR2 SMNVEV (reference sequence).

The chain joins TRBV28 to TRBJ2-2; D gene unclear. V was shortened by 8 bases and J by 0 bases, with 10 bases between the two germline ends. CDR1 and CDR2 (germline): MDHEN, SYDVKM. The CDR3 spans 14 residues. The CDR3, as DNA: TGTGCCAGCTTGACACCTCCGAACACCGGGGAGCTGTTTTTT. It translates to CASLTPPNTGELFF. The variable domain in full, with the rest retrieved from reference TRBV28 and TRBJ2-2, is DVKVTQSSRYLVKRTGEKVFLECVQDMDHENMFWYRQDPGLGLRLIYFSYDVKMKEKGDIPEGYSVSREKKERFSLILESASTNQTSMYLCASLTPPNTGELFFGEGSRLTVL.

The rearrangement joins TRBV7-2 to TRBJ1-1, with D possibly matching TRBD1 (5 bases). The CDR3 extends over 14 amino acids. Germline loops: CDR1 SGHTA, CDR2 FQGNSA. Trimming stripped 1 base from V and 4 bases from J, with 10 bases between. The CDR3 DNA is TGTGCCAGCAGCTTAGGGGGCGCGGGCACTGAAGCTTTCTTT. This translates into CASSLGGAGTEAFF.

This chain joins TRBV6-6 and TRBJ1-1; 9 positions match TRBD1. Germline loops: CDR1 MNHNY, CDR2 SVGAGI (reference sequence). Losses at the gene ends were 5 bases for V and 4 bases for J; bases not matched to a gene: 8. This CDR3 has 15 residues. The CDR3 DNA reads as TGTGCCAGCAGTCGAGGGACAGGGATGGGCACTGAAGCTTTCTTT. Its protein product is CASSRGTGMGTEAFF.

V usage is TRBV30 and J usage is TRBJ2-1; D is uncertain. CDR3 length equals 17 residues. Per the germline V gene, CDR1 is GTSNPN and CDR2 is SVGIG (reference sequence). V lost 2 bases and J 2 bases, leaving 19 bases between the germline ends. CDR3 amino acids: CAWSPSLFLGTYNEQFF. CDR3 DNA: TGTGCCTGGAGTCCATCCCTATTCCTCGGCACCTACAATGAGCAGTTCTTC.